These T cell receptor beta chains were read from a single sample in a study of CD8 T cells in ankylosing spondylitis. TCRdb fed the 5' RACE reads into MiXCR, producing one record per CDR3 protein. The sample shows 150,000 to 250,000 distinct CDR3 sequences, around 13% of them seen only once. Sequencing used blood, either unsorted or a sorted T cell fraction (not recorded which). The receptors originated from a male donor with ankylosing spondylitis or in good health (not recorded which). CDR3s include the opening cysteine and the closing phenylalanine or tryptophan. Each record gives: CDR3 DNA, CDR3 protein, D gene, clone size, V gene, CDR3 length, J gene. D genes are given only for firm matches. For some rows the clone size is stated as once, few or many, or as a class when expanded; others skip it.

CDR3nt: TGTGCCAGCAGCCCACCGGGCGCTTCCTACGAGCAGTACTTC
CDR3aa: CASSPPGASYEQYF
d_gene: -
abundance: many
v_gene: TRBV7-9
len: 14
j_gene: TRBJ2-7

CDR3nt: TGTGCCAGCAGTTACGTCCCGGGCAGGGGGGACGAGCAGTACTTC
CDR3aa: CASSYVPGRGDEQYF
d_gene: -
abundance: -
v_gene: TRBV6-2/TRBV6-3
len: 15
j_gene: TRBJ2-7

CDR3nt: TGTGCCACGCTAATTGAGGGTTTGACTGAAGCTTTCTTT
CDR3aa: CATLIEGLTEAFF
d_gene: -
abundance: -
v_gene: TRBV6-1
len: 13
j_gene: TRBJ1-1

CDR3nt: TGCAGTGCCCCCTGGGAGACGAGGATTGAAAAACTGTTTTTT
CDR3aa: CSAPWETRIEKLFF
d_gene: -
abundance: -
v_gene: TRBV20-1
len: 14
j_gene: TRBJ1-4

CDR3nt: TGTGCCAGCAGTTCCGGGAACAGGGGGCAGGGGGACTACGAGCAGTACTTC
CDR3aa: CASSSGNRGQGDYEQYF
d_gene: TRBD1
abundance: few
v_gene: TRBV5-4
len: 17
j_gene: TRBJ2-7

CDR3nt: TGTGCCACCCGGACAGGGACGAATCAGCCCCAGCATTTT
CDR3aa: CATRTGTNQPQHF
d_gene: TRBD1
abundance: -
v_gene: TRBV27
len: 13
j_gene: TRBJ1-5

CDR3nt: TGCGCCAGCAGCCAGGACAGCTATTTGAACACCGGGGAGCTGTTTTTT
CDR3aa: CASSQDSYLNTGELFF
d_gene: -
abundance: few
v_gene: TRBV4-1
len: 16
j_gene: TRBJ2-2

CDR3nt: TGCGCCAGCCGACAGGGGTCATACGAGCAGTACTTC
CDR3aa: CASRQGSYEQYF
d_gene: TRBD1
abundance: few
v_gene: TRBV5-1
len: 12
j_gene: TRBJ2-7

CDR3nt: TGTGCCAGCAGCCAAGAAGGAAATCAGCCCCAGCATTTT
CDR3aa: CASSQEGNQPQHF
d_gene: -
abundance: many
v_gene: TRBV3-1
len: 13
j_gene: TRBJ1-5

CDR3nt: TGTGCCAGCAGCTTCCCGGGTAACTATGGCTACACCTTC
CDR3aa: CASSFPGNYGYTF
d_gene: -
abundance: few
v_gene: TRBV11-2
len: 13
j_gene: TRBJ1-2

CDR3nt: TGTGCCAGCAGTTACGGTAGTTTCGGGAATCCTAATGAAAAACTGTTTTTT
CDR3aa: CASSYGSFGNPNEKLFF
d_gene: -
abundance: -
v_gene: TRBV6-5
len: 17
j_gene: TRBJ1-4

CDR3nt: TGTGCCAGCAGCTTAGAACTTGGGCGTCACTCCTCACGCAATGAGCAGTTCTTC
CDR3aa: CASSLELGRHSSRNEQFF
d_gene: -
abundance: many
v_gene: TRBV11-2
len: 18
j_gene: TRBJ2-1

CDR3nt: TGTGCCAGCAGTAAGGACAGCCTGAACTATGGCTACACCTTC
CDR3aa: CASSKDSLNYGYTF
d_gene: -
abundance: many
v_gene: TRBV25-1
len: 14
j_gene: TRBJ1-2

CDR3nt: TGTGCCACCAGTGGGCCCCAGGCAGGACGCTACAACGAGCAGTACTTC
CDR3aa: CATSGPQAGRYNEQYF
d_gene: -
abundance: -
v_gene: TRBV24-1
len: 16
j_gene: TRBJ2-7

CDR3nt: TGTGCCAGCAGTCTTAGTAGCGGGGGTCCTCAAGAGACCCAGTACTTC
CDR3aa: CASSLSSGGPQETQYF
d_gene: TRBD2
abundance: -
v_gene: TRBV6-1
len: 16
j_gene: TRBJ2-5

CDR3nt: TGCAGCGTTGGCGAAGGGGGTTCCTACGAGCAGTACTTC
CDR3aa: CSVGEGGSYEQYF
d_gene: -
abundance: few
v_gene: TRBV29-1
len: 13
j_gene: TRBJ2-7

CDR3nt: TGTGCCACCATGGGACTAGGTGAGCAGTTCTTC
CDR3aa: CATMGLGEQFF
d_gene: TRBD2
abundance: -
v_gene: TRBV24-1
len: 11
j_gene: TRBJ2-1

CDR3nt: TGCGCCAGCAGTGATATAGACGAGCAGTACTTC
CDR3aa: CASSDIDEQYF
d_gene: -
abundance: few
v_gene: TRBV10-1
len: 11
j_gene: TRBJ2-7

CDR3nt: TGTGCCAGCGGGGTTGGCTACGAGCAGTACTTC
CDR3aa: CASGVGYEQYF
d_gene: -
abundance: many
v_gene: TRBV6-5
len: 11
j_gene: TRBJ2-7

CDR3nt: TGTGCCAGCAGCCAATTCCGGACAGGGTATATTGAGCAGTACTTC
CDR3aa: CASSQFRTGYIEQYF
d_gene: TRBD1
abundance: -
v_gene: TRBV16
len: 15
j_gene: TRBJ2-7

CDR3nt: TGTGCCACCAGTGAACCCTCGTACAATGAGCAGTTCTTC
CDR3aa: CATSEPSYNEQFF
d_gene: -
abundance: few
v_gene: TRBV24-1
len: 13
j_gene: TRBJ2-1

CDR3nt: TGTGCCAGCAGTCCTCGGGGCAGAAACACTGAAGCTTTCTTT
CDR3aa: CASSPRGRNTEAFF
d_gene: -
abundance: few
v_gene: TRBV12-3/TRBV12-4
len: 14
j_gene: TRBJ1-1

CDR3nt: TGTGCCAGCAGCCAAGGACCGGGGCGGGCCTACGAGCAGTACTTC
CDR3aa: CASSQGPGRAYEQYF
d_gene: -
abundance: -
v_gene: TRBV3-1
len: 15
j_gene: TRBJ2-7

CDR3nt: TGTGCCAGCAGTCCCGGGACTACCACAGATCAGGCCCAGTACTTC
CDR3aa: CASSPGTTTDQAQYF
d_gene: TRBD2
abundance: few
v_gene: TRBV12-3/TRBV12-4
len: 15
j_gene: TRBJ2-5

CDR3nt: TGTGCCAGCAGCTTAGTCACTTGGGCCACTTACGAGCAGTACTTC
CDR3aa: CASSLVTWATYEQYF
d_gene: -
abundance: -
v_gene: TRBV7-8
len: 15
j_gene: TRBJ2-7

CDR3nt: TGTGCCAGCAGCAAAAGCTCCGGACAGGGGGCCTACGAGCAGTACTTC
CDR3aa: CASSKSSGQGAYEQYF
d_gene: TRBD1
abundance: -
v_gene: TRBV7-9
len: 16
j_gene: TRBJ2-7

CDR3nt: TGTGCCAGCGGACTAGCGGGTACCTCCTACAATGAGCAGTTCTTC
CDR3aa: CASGLAGTSYNEQFF
d_gene: TRBD2
abundance: few
v_gene: TRBV27
len: 15
j_gene: TRBJ2-1

CDR3nt: TGTGCCAGCAGTGAGGGGACAGGAGTTTCACCCCTCCACTTT
CDR3aa: CASSEGTGVSPLHF
d_gene: TRBD1
abundance: few
v_gene: TRBV6-1
len: 14
j_gene: TRBJ1-6

CDR3nt: TGCGCCAGCAGCCAAGACCACCAGGGGGCGCCCCTCTATGGCTACACCTTC
CDR3aa: CASSQDHQGAPLYGYTF
d_gene: TRBD1
abundance: few
v_gene: TRBV4-1
len: 17
j_gene: TRBJ1-2

CDR3nt: TGTGCCAGCAGCTCTGCAGGGGGCTCTTATGGCTACACCTTC
CDR3aa: CASSSAGGSYGYTF
d_gene: TRBD1
abundance: few
v_gene: TRBV28
len: 14
j_gene: TRBJ1-2

CDR3nt: TGTGCCATCCGATTAACCGGGGGGGCAATCAATGAGCAGTTCTTC
CDR3aa: CAIRLTGGAINEQFF
d_gene: TRBD2
abundance: -
v_gene: TRBV10-3
len: 15
j_gene: TRBJ2-1

CDR3nt: TGTGCCAGCAGCGTTGACCAGGGCTACGAGCAGTACTTC
CDR3aa: CASSVDQGYEQYF
d_gene: -
abundance: few
v_gene: TRBV9
len: 13
j_gene: TRBJ2-7

CDR3nt: TGCGCCAGCAGCCAAGATCAAGGCAACCCATCCTACGAGCAGTACTTC
CDR3aa: CASSQDQGNPSYEQYF
d_gene: -
abundance: few
v_gene: TRBV4-1
len: 16
j_gene: TRBJ2-7